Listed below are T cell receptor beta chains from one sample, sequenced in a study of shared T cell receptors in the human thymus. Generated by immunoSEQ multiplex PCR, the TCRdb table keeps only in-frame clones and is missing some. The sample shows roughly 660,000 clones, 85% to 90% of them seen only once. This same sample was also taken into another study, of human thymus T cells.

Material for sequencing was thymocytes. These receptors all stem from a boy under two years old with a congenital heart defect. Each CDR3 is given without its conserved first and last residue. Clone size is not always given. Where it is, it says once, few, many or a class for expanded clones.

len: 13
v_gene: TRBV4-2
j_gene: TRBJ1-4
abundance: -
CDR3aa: ASSQKQGLGEKLF

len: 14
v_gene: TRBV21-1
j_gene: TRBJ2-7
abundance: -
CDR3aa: ASSKRWPDPSYEQY

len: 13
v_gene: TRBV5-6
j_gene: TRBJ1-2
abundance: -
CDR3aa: ASSPDTTDNYGYT

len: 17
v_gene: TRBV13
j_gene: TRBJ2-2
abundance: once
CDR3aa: ASSLGLGYPQGTTGELF

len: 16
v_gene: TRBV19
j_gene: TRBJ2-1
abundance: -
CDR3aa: ATLGTSGTTSSYNEQF

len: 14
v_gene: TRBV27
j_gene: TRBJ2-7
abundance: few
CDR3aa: ASSSAPSSSSYEQY

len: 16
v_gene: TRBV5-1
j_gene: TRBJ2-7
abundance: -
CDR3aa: ASSTGTSGRAGVNEQY

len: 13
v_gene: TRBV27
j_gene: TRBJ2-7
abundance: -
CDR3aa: ASRADRGASYEQY

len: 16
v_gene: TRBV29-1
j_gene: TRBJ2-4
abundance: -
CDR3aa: SVEQSGLAGGGKNIQY

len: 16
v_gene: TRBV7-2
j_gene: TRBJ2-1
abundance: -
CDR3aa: ASSRGLAGGPICNEQF

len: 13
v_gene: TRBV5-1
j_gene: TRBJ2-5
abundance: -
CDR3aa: ASSSDREVQETQY

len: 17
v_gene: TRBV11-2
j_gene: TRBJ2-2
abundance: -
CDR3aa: ASSTHRDTLGVNTGELF

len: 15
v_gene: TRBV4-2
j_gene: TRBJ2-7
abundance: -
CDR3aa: ASSQDQGTSGSYEQY

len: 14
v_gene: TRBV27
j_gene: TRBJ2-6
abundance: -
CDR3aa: ASSFGSGSGANVLT

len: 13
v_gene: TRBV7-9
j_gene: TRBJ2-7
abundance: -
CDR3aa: ASSLGTNQGYEQY

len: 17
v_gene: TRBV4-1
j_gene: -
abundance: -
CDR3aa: ASSQGSSGGASFTYEQY

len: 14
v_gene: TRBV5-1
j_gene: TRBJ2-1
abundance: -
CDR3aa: ASSLEGEREGHEQF

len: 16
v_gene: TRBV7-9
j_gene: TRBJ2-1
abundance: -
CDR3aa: ASSLEEPSGRSYNEQF

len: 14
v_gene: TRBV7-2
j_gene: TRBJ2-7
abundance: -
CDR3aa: ASSFRPASGSYEQY

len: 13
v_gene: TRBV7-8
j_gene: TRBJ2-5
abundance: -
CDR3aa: ASSPAPPGVQTQY

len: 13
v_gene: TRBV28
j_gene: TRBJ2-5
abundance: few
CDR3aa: ASSLHGQFRREQY

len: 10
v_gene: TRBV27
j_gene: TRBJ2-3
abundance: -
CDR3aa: ASSLESEPQY

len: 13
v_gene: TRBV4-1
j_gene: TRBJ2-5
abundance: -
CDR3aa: ASSQDTGLAETQY

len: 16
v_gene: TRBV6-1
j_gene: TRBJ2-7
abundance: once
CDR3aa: ASSERLAGTQGNYEQY

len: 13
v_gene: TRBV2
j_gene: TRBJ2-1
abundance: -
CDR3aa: ASRPWADYFNEQF

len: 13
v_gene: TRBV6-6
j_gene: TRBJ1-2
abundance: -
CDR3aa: ASSYPMTGAKGYT

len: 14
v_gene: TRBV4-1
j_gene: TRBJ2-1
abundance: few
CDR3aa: ASSRIPGFPYNEQF

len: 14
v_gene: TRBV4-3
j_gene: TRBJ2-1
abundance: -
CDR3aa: ASSQDGGTSVNEQF

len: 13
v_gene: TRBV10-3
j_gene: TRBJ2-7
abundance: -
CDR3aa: AISESLGEGYEQY

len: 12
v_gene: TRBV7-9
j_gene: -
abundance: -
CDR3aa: ASSLVAGMGEQY

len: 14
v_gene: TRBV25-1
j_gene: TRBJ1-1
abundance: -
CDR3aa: ASSQGPRRTNTEAF

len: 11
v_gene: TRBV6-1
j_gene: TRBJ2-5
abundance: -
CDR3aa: ASIAGGKETQY

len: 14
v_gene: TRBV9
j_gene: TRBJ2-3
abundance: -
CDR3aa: ASSPLLAADADTQY

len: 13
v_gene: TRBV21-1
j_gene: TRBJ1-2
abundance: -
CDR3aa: ASSNQDRMNYGYT

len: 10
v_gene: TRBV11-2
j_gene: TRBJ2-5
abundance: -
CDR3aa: ASELPGETQY

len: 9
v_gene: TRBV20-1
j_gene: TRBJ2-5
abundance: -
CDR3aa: SAKGAETQY

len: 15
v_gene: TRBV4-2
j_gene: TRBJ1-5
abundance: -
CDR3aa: ASSQDGTGESNQPQH